Below are 11 T cell receptor beta chains sequenced from a single sample in a study of neoadjuvant anti-PD-1 for oral cavity cancer. Repertoires were generated with immunoSEQ multiplex PCR, while TCRdb's copy carries only in-frame clones and drops some. The sample includes 55,000 to 80,000 clones, about 86% seen only once; the top ten take more than 2.5%. Noted time point: after neoadjuvant nivolumab, at surgical resection. The source was PBMCs, collected after nivolumab (anti-PD-1) treatment. Receptor source: a person aged 35-79 years with oral cavity squamous cell carcinoma.

The rearrangement joins TRBV2 to TRBJ1-1, with D uncertain. The length of the CDR3 is 19 residues. Trimming shortened V by 0 bases and J by 10 bases, and 30 bases separated the two germline ends. Germline V gene lookup returns CDR1 SNHLY and CDR2 FYNNEI. CDR3 in DNA: TGTGCCAGCAGTGAAGCACACCTCACAGTAAACCGAAAGAACCGAAGAGCTTTCTTT. It translates to CASSEAHLTVNRKNRRAFF.

The genes are TRBV9 and TRBJ2-5; 12 bases agree with TRBD1. J was trimmed by 3 bases and V by 8 bases; bases with no gene match: 5. CDR3 size: 14 residues. The germline CDR1 and CDR2 sequences are SGDLS and YYNGEE. CDR3 coding DNA: TGTGCCAGTGGGACAGGGGGCGCAGAAGAGACCCAGTACTTC. It codes for CASGTGGAEETQYF.

CDR3 in amino acids: CASSEAGYEQYF. CDR3 in DNA: TGTGCCAGCAGTGAAGCCGGATACGAGCAGTACTTC. This chain uses TRBV2 with TRBJ2-7; D remains ambiguous. The CDR3 has 12 residues. CDR1 and CDR2 from the germline V gene are SNHLY and FYNNEI. Trimming shortened V by 0 bases and J by 4 bases, and 4 bases separated the two germline ends.

The V and J genes are TRBV5-6 and TRBJ1-5; D gene unclear. Germline CDR1 reads SGHDT; CDR2 reads YYEEEE. The length of the CDR3 is 13 residues. V was cut by 0 bases and J by 4 bases, with 5 bases left in between. This chain's CDR3 is CASSLGLNQPQHF. Written as DNA, the CDR3 is TGTGCCAGCAGCTTGGGGTTGAATCAGCCCCAGCATTTT.

This clone came up a few times. The rearrangement uses TRBV7-9 and TRBJ1-4; 7 nucleotides agree with TRBD1. The V segment lost 4 bases and the J segment 10 bases; nucleotides outside the gene matches: 9. The length of the CDR3 is 14 residues. Germline CDR1 and CDR2: SEHNR and FQNEAQ (reference sequence). CDR3 in DNA: TGTGCCAGCAGCTCCGGGACAGATGTAGGAAAACTGTTTTTT. Translation gives CASSSGTDVGKLFF.

The J gene is TRBJ1-3, the V gene TRBV7-9, with TRBD1 as a possible D gene (5 bases). The germline V and J ends were trimmed by 8 bases and 0 bases, with 20 bases remaining between them. Germline V gene lookup returns CDR1 SEHNR and CDR2 FQNEAQ (reference sequence). The CDR3 contains 17 residues. CDR3 region: CASSPGGDLGSGNTIYF. As DNA, the CDR3 is TGTGCCAGCTCTCCGGGGGGGGATCTCGGCTCTGGAAACACCATATATTTT.

The V and J genes are TRBV28 and TRBJ2-2; D is perhaps TRBD2 (6 bases). The CDR3 has 18 amino acids. V lost 6 bases and J lost 0, with 20 bases in between. Germline V gene sequence: CDR1 MDHEN, CDR2 SYDVKM. CDR3: CASSRARLGLSNTGELFF. DNA of the CDR3: TGTGCCAGCAGCCGCGCCCGGTTGGGACTTTCGAACACCGGGGAGCTGTTTTTT. Full variable domain (outside the CDR3, taken from reference TRBV28 and TRBJ2-2): DVKVTQSSRYLVKRTGEKVFLECVQDMDHENMFWYRQDPGLGLRLIYFSYDVKMKEKGDIPEGYSVSREKKERFSLILESASTNQTSMYLCASSRARLGLSNTGELFFGEGSRLTVL.

This clone has just one count. The chain carries TRBV10-2 and TRBJ2-3, with 9 positions matching TRBD1. V lost 6 bases and J lost 5; bases outside the gene matches: 9. Germline V gives CDR1 WSHSY, CDR2 SAAADI. The CDR3 runs to 15 residues. The CDR3 DNA reads as TGCGCCAGCAGGAAGCCGGGACAGGGTAGAGATACGCAGTATTTT. It yields the protein CASRKPGQGRDTQYF.

This clone appeared once. V usage is TRBV6-6 and J usage is TRBJ2-7; D is perhaps TRBD2 (5 bases). Germline V CDR1 and CDR2: MNHNY, SVGAGI (reference sequence). The CDR3 runs 13 residues. V lost 5 bases and J 2 bases, leaving 10 bases between the germline ends. The CDR3 sequence: CASSPPGTYEQYF. The CDR3 nucleotides read TGTGCCAGCAGTCCCCCCGGGACCTACGAGCAGTACTTC.

This sequence joins TRBV4-2 and TRBJ2-1, with D maybe TRBD2 (5 bases). CDR3 length equals 15 residues. Germline assignment: CDR1 LGHNA and CDR2 YNFKEQ. The V and J ends lost 1 base and 6 bases respectively, with 13 bases between them. The CDR3 here is CASSQGGMEVNEQFF. Written as DNA, the CDR3 is TGTGCCAGCAGCCAAGGCGGCATGGAGGTCAATGAGCAGTTCTTC.

CDR3 bases: TGTGCCTGGAGTGGGATCGGGGCGTACCAAGAGACCCAGTACTTC. It yields the protein CAWSGIGAYQETQYF. V usage is TRBV30 and J usage is TRBJ2-5; D might be TRBD1 or TRBD2, each matching 5 bases. The CDR3 totals 15 residues. Germline V lookup: CDR1 GTSNPN, CDR2 SVGIG (reference sequence). V was trimmed by 1 base and J by 0 bases, leaving 12 bases between them.